The 8 T cell receptor beta chains below were found in one sample sequenced in a study of T cells after yellow fever vaccination (dated by TCRdb to the late 2010s). Library creation used 5' RACE. The sample was run on an Illumina HiSeq 2500. In-frame beta chains were kept once TCRdb had trimmed the public reads at Q25 with fastp and called clones with MiXCR. Duplicate CDR3 protein sequences are folded into a single record with the most common DNA and genes. The sample has nearly 350,000 distinct CDR3 sequences on record, roughly 8.4% of them singletons. Clones ranked in the top ten supply approximately 15% of the sample. The treatment or condition label here, explained by the study, means: live attenuated yellow fever vaccine strain. Specimen: PBMCs, collected more than 35 days after the first yellow fever vaccination. The origin of the receptors is a man aged 18-30 years who received the YFV17D yellow fever vaccine.

The gene calls are TRBV19 and TRBJ1-1, with D possibly TRBD1 on 5 matching bases. CDR1 is LNHDA, CDR2 SQIVND, per germline (reference sequence). The length of the CDR3 is 16 residues. Trimming shortened V by 1 base and J by 3 bases, and 15 bases separated the two germline ends. The chain's CDR3 is CASSIVPGAGDTEAFF. CDR3 nucleotides: TGTGCCAGTAGTATAGTTCCAGGCGCGGGGGACACTGAAGCTTTCTTT.

This clonotype has more than one count but fewer than ten. V is TRBV29-1 and J is TRBJ2-7, with D unresolved. Germline loops: CDR1 SQVTM, CDR2 ANQGSEA. This CDR3 is built from 12 residues. Deletions cut 3 bases from V and 2 bases from J, with 8 bases between. CDR3 in DNA: TGCAGCGTTGAGGTTGACACCTACGAGCAGTACTTC. This translates into CSVEVDTYEQYF.

The CDR3, as DNA: TGTGCCAGCAGCCTCCCGCGGGGGGTCGTCCCGGGTTATGGCTACACCTTC. Translating it yields CASSLPRGVVPGYGYTF. The chain has TRBV7-2 and TRBJ1-2, with a tentative D call TRBD1 (5 bases). This CDR3 comprises 17 residues. V lost 5 bases and J lost 5, with 24 bases in between. CDR1 is SGHTA and CDR2 is FQGNSA in the germline V gene.

V is TRBV11-1 and J is TRBJ1-5; 8 nucleotides line up with TRBD1. Looked up from germline, CDR1 is SGHAT and CDR2 is FQDESV (reference sequence). The length of the CDR3 is 18 residues. J lost 9 bases, V lost 4 bases, and 20 bases had no gene match. CDR3 sequence reads: CASSSSGVSGTGYWPQHF. CDR3 in DNA: TGTGCCAGCAGCTCATCTGGTGTCTCCGGGACAGGCTATTGGCCCCAGCATTTT.

This clonotype was seen a few times. This rearrangement joins TRBV9 to TRBJ2-3, with D unclear. V lost 4 bases and J 0 bases, leaving 12 bases between the germline ends. Germline V gene sequence: CDR1 SGDLS, CDR2 YYNGEE. The CDR3 totals 15 residues. The CDR3 here is CASSSRMTSTDTQYF. The DNA of the CDR3 is TGTGCCAGCAGCAGTAGGATGACCAGCACAGATACGCAGTATTTT.

This clonotype was observed a few times. The gene calls are TRBV6-1 and TRBJ2-1; either TRBD1 or TRBD2 may fit D (5 bases each). Germline assignment: CDR1 MNHNS and CDR2 SASEGT. The CDR3 contains 13 residues. Trimming removed 6 bases from V and 7 bases from J, with 13 bases in between. The CDR3 DNA follows: TGTGCCAGCAGCGTCAGTTGGGGGAATGAGCAGTTCTTC. Protein product: CASSVSWGNEQFF.

The chain uses TRBV4-1 and TRBJ1-6; D unresolved. The germline V gene encodes CDR1 MGHRA and CDR2 YSYEKL. The germline V and J ends were trimmed by 1 base and 9 bases, with 4 bases remaining between them. This CDR3 comprises 12 residues. CDR3 residues: CASSQGGSPLHF. The DNA for the CDR3 is TGCGCCAGCAGCCAAGGGGGTTCACCCCTCCACTTT.

This clonotype has a handful of counts. V gene TRBV9 combines with J gene TRBJ2-5, with 11 bases fitting TRBD2. CDR3 size: 17 residues. The V gene end was trimmed by 3 bases and the J gene end by 4 bases; junction bases not matched to a gene: 11. In germline, CDR1 is SGDLS, CDR2 YYNGEE. The CDR3 here is CASSATYSGGGRETQYF. The CDR3 DNA reads TGTGCCAGCAGCGCTACATATAGCGGGGGGGGGAGAGAGACCCAGTACTTC.